A single sample gave rise to the 7 T cell receptor beta chains below, sequenced in a study of shared clonotypes between healthy human individuals. Produced via immunoSEQ multiplex PCR; TCRdb's table is partial and in-frame only. The repertoire holds 950,000 to 1,100,000 clones, with roughly 74% as singletons. Sequencing was performed on memory CD4+ T cells from PBMCs. Specified subset: CD45RA-negative fraction. The receptors were sampled from a man between 18 and 35 years old in good health. Some clones in this sample may be carry-over from other donors' samples.

There are a few counts of this clone. The chain links TRBV21-1 to TRBJ1-1. TRBV21-1 is shown as a pseudogene. CDR3 length: 14 amino acids. CDR3 bases: TGTGCCAGCAGCTTCAGGGCAGGGAGGGCTGAAGCTTTCTTT. It yields the protein CASSFRAGRAEAFF.

Ten or more counts support this clone. This chain uses TRBV6-6 with TRBJ2-7; 8 bases are a match to TRBD1. The germline V gene encodes CDR1 MNHNY and CDR2 SVGAGI (reference sequence). Losses at the gene ends were 8 bases for V and 6 bases for J; bases not matched to a gene: 6. The CDR3 spans 12 residues. CDR3 sequence (DNA): TGTGCCAGCGGAACTCAGGGGGCCGAGCAGTACTTC. Translation gives CASGTQGAEQYF.

This clone was counted once. The gene calls are TRBV9 and TRBJ2-3; 7 positions match TRBD1. The CDR3 loop spans 13 amino acids. Germline CDR1 and CDR2: SGDLS and YYNGEE. The V segment lost 3 bases and the J segment 4 bases; nucleotides outside the gene matches: 2. The CDR3 region is CASSGQGPDTQYF. The CDR3 DNA reads TGTGCCAGCAGCGGACAGGGCCCAGATACGCAGTATTTT.

The chain joins TRBV7-2 to TRBJ2-4; D remains unclear. Germline values: CDR1 SGHTA, CDR2 FQGNSA. Trimming removed 1 base from V and 6 bases from J, with 7 bases in between. The CDR3 runs to 13 residues. CDR3: CASSLGFGNIQYF. The CDR3 nucleotides are TGTGCCAGCAGCTTAGGTTTCGGAAACATTCAGTACTTC.

The chain recombines TRBV10-3 with TRBJ1-5; D remains ambiguous. This CDR3 spans 14 amino acids. Germline CDR1 reads ENHRY; CDR2 reads SYGVKD. V lost 5 bases and J lost 6, with 14 bases in between. This chain's CDR3 is CAISSGSPAQPQHF. In DNA, the CDR3 is TGTGCCATCAGTTCCGGGTCCCCGGCTCAGCCCCAGCATTTT.

The sample holds a few counts of this clone. The V call is TRBV10-3, the J call TRBJ2-3; TRBD1 is a possible D gene (6 bases). V lost 6 bases and J 6 bases, leaving 16 bases between the germline ends. The CDR3 is 14 residues long. Germline loops: CDR1 ENHRY, CDR2 SYGVKD. The CDR3 DNA reads as TGTGCCATCAGGGGGGCAAAATCCTCGGATACGCAGTATTTT. Translation: CAIRGAKSSDTQYF.

The CDR3 sequence is CASSATSSPYEQYF. CDR3 nucleotides: TGTGCCAGCAGCGCCACTAGTTCACCCTACGAGCAGTACTTC. The chain has TRBV2 and TRBJ2-7; tentative D call: TRBD2 (5 bases). Germline CDR1 SNHLY, CDR2 FYNNEI. V lost 6 bases and J 2 bases, leaving 14 bases between the germline ends. The CDR3 loop spans 14 amino acids. Filled out from reference TRBV2 and TRBJ2-7, the complete variable domain reads EPEVTQTPSHQVTQMGQEVILRCVPISNHLYFYWYRQILGQKVEFLVSFYNNEISEKSEIFDDQFSVERPDGSNFTLKIRSTKLEDSAMYFCASSATSSPYEQYFGPGTRLTVT.